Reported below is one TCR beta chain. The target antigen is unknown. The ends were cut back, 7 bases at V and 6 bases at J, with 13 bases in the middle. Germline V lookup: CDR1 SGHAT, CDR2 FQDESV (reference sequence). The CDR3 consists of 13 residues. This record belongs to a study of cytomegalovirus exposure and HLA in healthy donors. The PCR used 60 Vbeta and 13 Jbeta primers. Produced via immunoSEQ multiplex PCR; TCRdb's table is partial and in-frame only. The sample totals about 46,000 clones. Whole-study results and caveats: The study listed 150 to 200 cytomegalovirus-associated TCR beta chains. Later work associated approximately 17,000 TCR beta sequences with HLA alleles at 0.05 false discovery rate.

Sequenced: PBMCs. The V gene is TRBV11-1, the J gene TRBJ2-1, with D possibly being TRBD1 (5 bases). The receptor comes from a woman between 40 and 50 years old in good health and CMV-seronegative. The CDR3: CASTQGIRNEQFF. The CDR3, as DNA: TGTGCCAGCACGCAGGGAATACGCAATGAGCAGTTCTTC.